The clone carrying this TCR beta chain was detected only a few times. Extracted RNA was reverse transcribed into cDNA, the sequencing template. Repertoires were generated with immunoSEQ multiplex PCR, while TCRdb's copy carries only in-frame clones and drops some. The sample records about 180,000 clones, 50% to 60% being singletons. This entry belongs to a study of CD8+ T cells in alopecia areata. The source of this sequence is a human donor with alopecia areata. The starting material was CD4+ T cells sorted from blood, obtained at week 0.

The CDR3 DNA reads TGTGCCAGCAGTCCCAGTTTACCCTACGAGCAGTACTTC. Encoded protein: CASSPSLPYEQYF. The chain employs TRBV27 and TRBJ2-7; the D is unclear. Germline values: CDR1 MNHEY, CDR2 SMNVEV (reference sequence). Trimming removed 5 bases from V and 2 bases from J, with 10 bases in between. The CDR3 covers 13 residues.